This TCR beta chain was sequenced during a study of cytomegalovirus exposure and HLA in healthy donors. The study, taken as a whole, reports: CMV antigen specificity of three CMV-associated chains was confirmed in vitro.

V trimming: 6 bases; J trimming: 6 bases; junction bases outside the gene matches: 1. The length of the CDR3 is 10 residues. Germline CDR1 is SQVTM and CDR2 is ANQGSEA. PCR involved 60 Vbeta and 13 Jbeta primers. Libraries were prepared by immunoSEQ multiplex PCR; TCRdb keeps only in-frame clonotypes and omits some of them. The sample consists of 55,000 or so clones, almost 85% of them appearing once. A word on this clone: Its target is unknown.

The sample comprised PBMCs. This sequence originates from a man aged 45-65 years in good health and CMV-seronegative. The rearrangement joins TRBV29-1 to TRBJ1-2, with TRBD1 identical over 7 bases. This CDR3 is CSVTGDGYTF. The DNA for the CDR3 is TGCAGCGTAACAGGGGATGGCTACACCTTC.